Listed here are 23 T cell receptor beta chains from one sample, sequenced in a study of human T cells and chemical hapten exposure. Each CDR3 protein is one row after TCRdb ran MiXCR on the RACE reads. The sample records 44,000 or so distinct CDR3 sequences, around 3.6% being singletons. Time point of the sample: healthy volunteer bleed at 6 weeks. It was from unfractionated whole blood that total RNA was extracted. Sequencing was done on a sample of whole blood. The receptor source for this set is a human donor in good health. Some clones in this sample may be carry-over from other donors' samples.

Many counts were recorded for this clonotype. J is TRBJ2-7 and V is TRBV19, with D possibly being TRBD2 (5 bases). CDR3 length equals 13 residues. V was trimmed by 3 bases and J by 3 bases, leaving 9 bases between them. From germline, CDR1 is LNHDA and CDR2 SQIVND (reference sequence). In DNA form, the CDR3 reads TGTGCCAGTAGTATTCTCGAGGGCTACGAGCAGTACTTC. Amino acid sequence: CASSILEGYEQYF.

This clonotype was counted many times. The chain joins TRBV20-1 to TRBJ1-5; TRBD1 matches 8 bases. Unmatched junction bases numbered 12, after V lost 3 bases and J lost 5 bases. CDR3 length: 16 amino acids. Germline V lookup: CDR1 DFQATT, CDR2 SNEGSKA (reference sequence). CDR3 coding DNA: TGCAGTGCTAGCGGGCAGGGGGCGGTCGAGGATCAGCCCCAGCATTTT. Translated: CSASGQGAVEDQPQHF.

This clonotype showed up many times. The chain uses TRBV29-1 and TRBJ1-3; unclear D gene. The CDR3 runs 11 residues. Germline CDR1 and CDR2: SQVTM and ANQGSEA. V lost 4 bases and J 7 bases, leaving 8 bases between the germline ends. The CDR3 DNA sequence: TGCAGCGTTGGCACCGCCAACACCATATATTTT. Amino acids: CSVGTANTIYF.

This clonotype came up many times. The chain couples TRBV5-6 to TRBJ1-5, with D uncertain. Germline V gene sequence: CDR1 SGHDT, CDR2 YYEEEE. CDR3 size: 14 residues. Trimming cost V 4 bases and J 0 bases, with 8 bases left between them. The CDR3: CASSPRNSNQPQHF. The CDR3 DNA reads as TGTGCCAGCAGCCCAAGGAATAGCAATCAGCCCCAGCATTTT.

Ten or more counts support this clonotype. The gene calls are TRBV29-1 and TRBJ2-2, with 8 bases identical to TRBD2. Trimming cost V 2 bases and J 4 bases; bases outside gene matches: 6. Germline V CDR1 and CDR2: SQVTM, ANQGSEA. The CDR3 is 15 residues long. As DNA, the CDR3 is TGCAGCGTTGAAATAACAGCGGGAGTCACCGGGGAGCTGTTTTTT. Protein: CSVEITAGVTGELFF.

Regarding this clonotype: Since no conserved phenylalanine or tryptophan closes the CDR3, a read error is the likely cause. The DNA is left out, because the CDR3 cannot be placed on it with certainty; the CDR3 is given as TCRdb lists it. The rearrangement uses TRBV29-1 and TRBJ2-5; the D call TRBD1 from the table was never checked on the DNA. Germline loops: CDR1 SQVTM, CDR2 ANQGSEA. The CDR3 length equals 12 residues, ends included. The CDR3 sequence: CSVGGRRQDPHI.

The sample holds many counts of this clonotype. The chain combines TRBV20-1 with TRBJ1-5; 7 nucleotides align to TRBD1. The ends lost 3 bases at V and 0 bases at J; junction bases unmatched: 8. CDR1 and CDR2 (germline): DFQATT, SNEGSKA (reference sequence). The CDR3 sequence is 16 residues long. The chain's CDR3 is CSASGTVLYSNQPQHF. CDR3 coding DNA: TGCAGTGCTAGCGGGACAGTGCTTTATAGCAATCAGCCCCAGCATTTT.

V usage is TRBV12-3 or TRBV12-4 and J usage is TRBJ2-3, with D maybe TRBD2 (6 bases). The CDR3 sequence is 14 residues long. The V gene lost 10 bases and the J gene lost 6 bases, with 20 bases spanning the gap. The CDR3 sequence is CATSLGSPIDTQYF. In DNA, the CDR3 is TGTGCCACCTCGCTCGGGAGTCCGATTGATACGCAGTATTTT.

In this sample, this clonotype turned up many times. The genes are TRBV7-9 and TRBJ1-1, with TRBD1 matching 7 bases. J lost 7 bases, V lost 3 bases, and 8 bases had no gene match. In germline, CDR1 is SEHNR, CDR2 FQNEAQ (reference sequence). CDR3 length: 14 amino acids. CDR3 sequence: CASSFRRDSLEAFF. The DNA of the CDR3 is TGTGCCAGCAGCTTCAGGCGGGACAGTCTTGAAGCTTTCTTT.

In this sample, this clonotype turned up a few times. The chain couples TRBV30 to TRBJ2-3; D possibly corresponds to TRBD2 (5 bases). Germline V gives CDR1 GTSNPN, CDR2 SVGIG (reference sequence). V lost 2 bases, J lost 6 bases, and 21 bases lay in between. The CDR3 sequence is 16 residues long. The CDR3 reads CAWSQRRALGPDTQYF. Written as DNA, the CDR3 is TGTGCCTGGAGTCAAAGGCGGGCACTCGGCCCGGATACGCAGTATTTT.

This clonotype was counted at least ten times. DNA for the CDR3: TGTGCCAGCAGACCCCTTAGCGGGGGGGAGGACAATGAGCAGTTCTTC. It codes for CASRPLSGGEDNEQFF. The chain joins TRBV12-3 or TRBV12-4 to TRBJ2-1; TRBD2 aligns across 11 bases. The CDR3 has 16 residues. The junction had 9 bases not matched to a gene; V was cut back by 6 bases and J by 5 bases.

This clonotype occurred many times. The J gene is TRBJ2-2, the V gene TRBV6-2 or TRBV6-3, with 10 bases that match TRBD2. V was clipped by 3 bases and J by 0 bases; unmatched bases: 7. Germline CDR1 reads MNHEY; CDR2 reads SVGEGT. The CDR3 has 18 amino acids. The CDR3 DNA reads as TGTGCCAGCAGTTATAAGCGGGAGGGAGGCGCGAACACCGGGGAGCTGTTTTTT. Protein product: CASSYKREGGANTGELFF.

This clonotype has at least ten counts. V is TRBV5-1 and J is TRBJ1-2; D may be TRBD1 (5 bases). The V end was cut by 2 bases, the J end by 2 bases, with 10 bases between. Germline V lookup: CDR1 SGHRS, CDR2 YFSETQ. The CDR3 sequence is 14 residues long. CDR3 DNA sequence: TGCGCCAGCAGCTTAATGGGGGAGAACTATGGCTACACCTTC. Protein: CASSLMGENYGYTF. The full variable domain, in which reference TRBV5-1 and TRBJ1-2 provide the parts outside the CDR3, is KAGVTQTPRYLIKTRGQQVTLSCSPISGHRSVSWYQQTPGQGLQFLFEYFSETQRNKGNFPGRFSGRQFSNSRSEMNVSTLELGDSALYLCASSLMGENYGYTFGSGTRLTVV.

This clonotype was observed at least ten times. The gene calls are TRBV7-2 and TRBJ1-5; no clear D. Trimming removed 1 base at V and 4 bases at J, with 5 bases between. Germline loops: CDR1 SGHTA, CDR2 FQGNSA. This CDR3 contains 13 residues. CDR3 protein: CASSLEVNQPQHF. The CDR3 DNA is TGTGCCAGCAGCTTAGAGGTGAATCAGCCCCAGCATTTT.

V gene TRBV27 combines with J gene TRBJ2-7; a weak D match, TRBD2 (5 bases). In germline, CDR1 is MNHEY, CDR2 SMNVEV (reference sequence). The CDR3 extends over 15 amino acids. V lost 5 bases, J lost 4 bases, and 18 bases lay in between. CDR3 DNA sequence: TGTGCCAGCAGTCACGTCTTTCGGGGTGTTTACGAGCAGTACTTC. Its protein is CASSHVFRGVYEQYF.

This clonotype was counted ten times or more. The V gene is TRBV9, the J gene TRBJ2-2; D might be TRBD2 (5 bases). This CDR3 contains 14 residues. Trimming stripped 0 bases from V and 6 bases from J, with 9 bases between. The germline gives CDR1 SGDLS, CDR2 YYNGEE. This CDR3 is CASSVVVSAGELFF. CDR3 coding DNA: TGTGCCAGCAGCGTAGTCGTTAGCGCCGGGGAGCTGTTTTTT.

The CDR3 region is CASSLAGTGVNEKLFF. CDR3 coding DNA: TGTGCCAGCAGTTTAGCGGGGACAGGGGTTAATGAAAAACTGTTTTTT. The rearrangement links TRBV27 to TRBJ1-4; 10 bases are shared with TRBD1. V was pared by 2 bases and J by 4 bases, with 4 bases of the junction left unmatched. Germline CDR1 is MNHEY and CDR2 is SMNVEV (reference sequence). This CDR3 is 16 amino acids long.

A remark on this clonotype: Compared with germline, one end of the junction differs, possibly owing to a read error. The chain recombines TRBV12-3 or TRBV12-4 with TRBJ2-4; D is perhaps TRBD2 (6 bases). CDR3 length: 16 amino acids. This chain's CDR3 is CAGSLEGLGAKNIQYF. As DNA, the CDR3 is TGTGCCGGCAGTTTAGAGGGACTTGGGGCCAAAAACATTCAGTACTTC.

This clonotype occurred a few times. The chain uses TRBV5-5 and TRBJ2-3, with D perhaps TRBD1 or TRBD2 (5 bases each). Trimming removed 5 bases at V and 2 bases at J, with 21 bases between. CDR1 is SGHKS, CDR2 YYEKEE, per germline (reference sequence). The CDR3 is 17 amino acids. CDR3 nucleotide sequence: TGTGCCAGCAGGCGTTTCGGCGGGTCAGGGAACACAGATACGCAGTATTTT. This sequence encodes CASRRFGGSGNTDTQYF.

A few counts support this clonotype. The chain joins TRBV5-6 to TRBJ1-1; the D gene is possibly TRBD1 (6 bases). With 1 base removed from V and 3 bases from J, the gap between germline ends came to 10 bases. The CDR3 runs to 14 residues. Germline V gene sequence: CDR1 SGHDT, CDR2 YYEEEE. CDR3 sequence (DNA): TGTGCCAGCAGCTTGCCGGGGGCCTACACTGAAGCTTTCTTT. Translated, it gives CASSLPGAYTEAFF.

This clonotype has at least ten counts. The genes are TRBV12-3 or TRBV12-4 and TRBJ1-1, with no clear D. The germline V and J ends were trimmed by 6 bases and 4 bases, with 12 bases remaining between them. The CDR3 is 13 residues long. The CDR3 here is CASSLWGGTEAFF. DNA of the CDR3: TGTGCCAGCAGCCTCTGGGGTGGCACTGAAGCTTTCTTT.

For this clonotype: A clone one base away is much larger, so this may be a read error. The V and J genes are TRBV11-2 and TRBJ2-1; possible D gene TRBD2, 5 bases. This CDR3 has 13 amino acids. CDR1 SGHAT and CDR2 FQNNGV come from the germline V gene. The CDR3 DNA follows: TGTGCCAACAGCGGAGGCGGTAGAGGCACGCTGTTCTTC. The encoded protein is CANSGGGRGTLFF.

This clonotype was detected many times. This sequence joins TRBV20-1 and TRBJ2-1; D is ambiguous. In germline, CDR1 is DFQATT, CDR2 SNEGSKA (reference sequence). The CDR3 has 13 residues. Trimming removed 1 base from V and 0 bases from J, with 4 bases in between. DNA of the CDR3: TGCAGTGCTAGAGCCCCCTCCTACAATGAGCAGTTCTTC. It codes for CSARAPSYNEQFF.